This TCR beta chain is from a study of blood T cell repertoires in COVID-19. Across the whole study: COVID-19 samples collected from the United States, Italy and Spain covered acute and convalescent phases.

In the original processing: How many nucleated cells were present was estimated from reference gene primer amplification. Repertoires were generated with immunoSEQ multiplex PCR, while TCRdb's copy carries only in-frame clones and drops some. Clone size and the V and J calls come from that table; the DNA yielded D and trimming. Of 300,000 to 400,000 clones in the sample, 85% to 90% are singletons; the top ten hold around 1.2%. Each recovered donor of Cohort 3 presented with two negative PCRs, clearance, or symptom resolution. The CDR3 covers 15 residues. V shed 6 bases, J shed 2 bases, and the junction held 7 bases outside the gene matches. In germline, CDR1 is LNHDA, CDR2 SQIVND (reference sequence).

The sequence derives from a woman aged 18 to 35 who had recovered from COVID-19. Material for sequencing was PBMCs or T cells enriched from blood (not recorded which). The chain is built from TRBV19 and TRBJ2-3; 8 nucleotides align to TRBD1. CDR3 amino acids: CASSLQGANTDTQYF. In DNA, the CDR3 is TGTGCCAGTAGCCTTCAGGGGGCGAACACAGATACGCAGTATTTT.